This T cell receptor beta chain was observed in a study of molecular identifiers for immune sequencing clone quantification. TCRdb re-derived calls from the PCR reads in MiXCR, one entry per CDR3 protein. The sample records about 68,000 distinct CDR3 sequences, over 15% being singletons. Many counts were recorded for this clonotype. Germline V CDR1 and CDR2: SNHLY, FYNNEI. V was pared by 1 base and J by 7 bases, with 14 bases between. This CDR3 comprises 14 residues. V is TRBV2 and J is TRBJ2-7; D may correspond to TRBD1 or TRBD2 (6 bases each). This receptor was taken from a human donor in good health. Some libraries in this study had Jurkat cell RNA spiked in. Sequenced sample: naive CD8+ T cells from blood, with Jurkat cell RNA spiked in. The subset was: FACS-sorted CD8+CD4-CCR7+CD45RA+ naive T cells. Here the CDR3 reads CASSEVRGDYEQYF. Here the CDR3 DNA reads TGTGCCAGCAGTGAAGTGAGGGGGGATTATGAGCAGTACTTC.